This is a list of T cell receptor beta chains from one sample in a study of T cell responses to AZD1222 COVID-19 vaccine. Clones were sequenced by immunoSEQ multiplex PCR, and TCRdb holds only the in-frame ones, with some missing. The sample has roughly 150,000 clones; over 90% are singletons. Source: peripheral blood, taken on day 0 of AZD1222 vaccination. The receptors shown here come from an adult in good health. CDR3s include the opening cysteine and the closing phenylalanine or tryptophan. Each record gives: J gene, D gene, V gene, clone size, CDR3 protein, CDR3 DNA. D genes are given only for firm matches. Clone size is given for some rows only: seen once, a few or many times, or a class if the clone is expanded.

TRBJ1-1 TRBD1 TRBV28 . CASSSPYTGGLTEAFF TGTGCCAGCAGTTCCCCCTACACAGGGGGCCTCACTGAAGCTTTCTTT
TRBJ1-2 . TRBV6-2/TRBV6-3 . CASSFSPDSSMGYTF TGTGCCAGCAGTTTTTCCCCGGACAGCTCTATGGGCTACACCTTC
TRBJ2-1 TRBD1 TRBV5-1 . CASSLGQPYNEQFF TGTGCCAGCAGCTTGGGACAGCCTTACAATGAGCAGTTCTTC
TRBJ1-4 . TRBV7-6 . CASSASTGNNEKLFF TGTGCCAGCAGCGCCAGCACAGGCAACAATGAAAAACTGTTTTTT
TRBJ1-6 . TRBV9 . CASSVEPIGSYNSPLHF TGTGCCAGCAGCGTAGAGCCCATAGGAAGCTACAATTCACCCCTCCACTTT
TRBJ2-7 TRBD2 TRBV7-8 . CASSTPLAGLSYEQYF TGTGCCAGCAGTACCCCCCTAGCGGGCCTATCCTACGAGCAGTACTTC
TRBJ2-1 . TRBV11-2 . CASSSVRGSYNEQFF TGTGCCAGCAGCTCTGTCCGGGGGTCCTACAATGAGCAGTTCTTC
TRBJ1-2 . TRBV3-1/TRBV3-2 . CASSQVDSKGYTF TGTGCCAGCAGCCAAGTAGACAGCAAAGGCTACACCTTC
TRBJ2-7 . TRBV9 . CASSTRPQDSTYEQYF TGTGCCAGCAGCACCCGCCCCCAGGACAGTACCTACGAGCAGTACTTC
TRBJ1-4 TRBD1 TRBV7-2 . CASSLEGDRRLGELFF TGTGCCAGCAGCTTAGAAGGGGACAGGAGGCTTGGGGAACTGTTTTTT
TRBJ2-7 TRBD1 TRBV28 once CASSSPGQGNEQYF TGTGCCAGCAGTTCGCCCGGACAGGGCAACGAGCAGTACTTC
TRBJ1-3 TRBD1 TRBV7-9 . CASRDRVRSGNTIYF TGTGCCAGCAGAGACAGGGTCCGCTCTGGAAACACCATATATTTT
TRBJ1-2 TRBD1 TRBV9 . CASSPGTAFGGYTF TGTGCCAGCAGCCCAGGGACAGCTTTTGGTGGCTACACCTTC
TRBJ1-1 . TRBV5-1 . CASSPPEAGVNTEAFF TGCGCCAGCAGCCCCCCTGAAGCGGGGGTGAACACTGAAGCTTTCTTT
TRBJ2-1 TRBD2 TRBV7-2 . CASSSRSSGRPEQFF TGTGCCAGCAGCTCCCGCTCTAGCGGGAGGCCCGAGCAGTTCTTC
TRBJ1-3 . TRBV10-3 . CASDRDNSGNTIYF TGTGCCAGCGACCGGGACAACTCTGGAAACACCATATATTTT
TRBJ1-6 . TRBV9 once CASSVEGPGRNSPLHF TGTGCCAGCAGCGTAGAGGGGCCAGGGCGTAATTCACCCCTCCACTTT
TRBJ1-4 . TRBV5-1 . CASSLENSPTNEKLFF TGCGCCAGCAGCTTGGAAAATAGCCCAACTAATGAAAAACTGTTTTTT
TRBJ1-2 . TRBV5-6 . CASSPGRVGYGYTF TGTGCCAGCAGCCCCGGTCGGGTGGGGTATGGCTACACCTTC
TRBJ2-7 TRBD1 TRBV4-3 . CASSHEGQGIWEQYF TGCGCCAGCAGCCATGAGGGACAGGGGATTTGGGAGCAGTACTTC
TRBJ1-2 TRBD1 TRBV10-3 . CAISGGGQVYGYTF TGTGCCATCAGTGGTGGGGGACAGGTCTATGGCTACACCTTC
TRBJ1-4 . TRBV4-1 . CASSQETLTGKLFF TGCGCCAGCAGCCAAGAAACTCTAACGGGAAAACTGTTTTTT
TRBJ1-4 TRBD1 TRBV6-6 . CASSSPGGMKEKLFF TGTGCCAGCAGCTCCCCAGGGGGCATGAAGGAAAAACTGTTTTTT
TRBJ1-2 TRBD1 TRBV10-1 few CANPGPRGQNGYTF TGCGCCAACCCTGGACCCAGGGGGCAAAATGGCTACACCTTC
TRBJ2-5 . TRBV2 . CASRRHQETQYF TGTGCCAGCAGAAGACACCAAGAGACCCAGTACTTC
TRBJ2-5 . TRBV7-9 . CASRPQGQETQYF TGTGCCAGCAGGCCTCAGGGCCAAGAGACCCAGTACTTC
TRBJ1-5 TRBD1 TRBV6-2/TRBV6-3 . CASSRQGGNQPQHF TGTGCCAGCAGTCGACAGGGCGGCAATCAGCCCCAGCATTTT
TRBJ2-4 . TRBV7-2 . CASSLGTPAVDIQYF TGTGCCAGCAGCTTAGGAACTCCGGCGGTTGACATTCAGTACTTC
TRBJ1-6 . TRBV23-1 . CASSQGVGDPNNSPLHF TGCGCCAGCAGTCAAGGCGTTGGGGATCCCAATAATTCACCCCTCCACTTT
TRBJ2-7 TRBD1 TRBV6-6 . CASRRLGQGSYEQYF TGTGCCAGCAGACGACTTGGACAGGGCTCCTACGAGCAGTACTTC
TRBJ2-7 . TRBV7-2 once CASSLVPYEQYF TGTGCCAGCAGCTTAGTCCCCTACGAGCAGTACTTC
TRBJ1-6 TRBD1 TRBV9 . CASSAVGTGAVGFSPLHF TGTGCCAGCAGCGCCGTGGGGACAGGGGCCGTTGGTTTCTCACCCCTCCACTTT
TRBJ2-7 . TRBV19 . CASSIARGEGYEQYF TGTGCCAGTAGTATAGCCAGGGGCGAGGGCTACGAGCAGTACTTC
TRBJ1-2 . TRBV4-1 . CASSQGGVDGYTF TGCGCCAGCAGCCAGGGAGGGGTTGATGGCTACACCTTC
TRBJ2-2 . TRBV15 . CATSRDGTGELFF TGTGCCACCAGCAGAGATGGTACCGGGGAGCTGTTTTTT
TRBJ2-5 . TRBV7-8 . CASSRQRETQYF TGTGCCAGCAGCCGCCAGAGGGAGACCCAGTACTTC
TRBJ1-4 TRBD1 TRBV18 . CASSFGQDREKLFF TGTGCCAGCTCATTCGGACAGGATCGTGAAAAACTGTTTTTT
TRBJ2-5 TRBD2 TRBV19 . CASSIRASGPQETQYF TGTGCCAGTAGTATACGGGCTAGCGGCCCCCAAGAGACCCAGTACTTC
TRBJ1-2 . TRBV4-1 . CASSRGDFNYGYTF TGCGCCAGCAGCCGCGGGGACTTTAACTATGGCTACACCTTC
TRBJ1-6 TRBD1 TRBV2 . CASSDRGGSPLHF TGTGCCAGCAGTGACAGGGGGGGTTCACCCCTCCACTTT
TRBJ2-3 TRBD2 TRBV7-9 . CASSPGLAGDNTDTQYF TGTGCCAGCAGCCCGGGACTAGCGGGAGATAACACAGATACGCAGTATTTT
TRBJ2-1 TRBD2 TRBV2 . CASIPRLGASGGEQFF TGTGCCAGCATTCCCCGCCTGGGGGCTAGCGGGGGAGAGCAGTTCTTC
TRBJ2-7 TRBD2 TRBV6-5 . CASSYTSGTYEQYF TGTGCCAGCAGTTACACTAGCGGGACGTACGAGCAGTACTTC
TRBJ2-1 . TRBV21-1 . CASKEHNEQFF TGTGCCAGCAAAGAACACAATGAGCAGTTCTTC
TRBJ2-5 . TRBV28 . CASGGGRETQYF TGTGCCAGCGGGGGGGGCCGAGAGACCCAGTACTTC
TRBJ1-1 . TRBV12-3/TRBV12-4 . CASSRNRVTEAFF TGTGCCAGCAGTCGAAACAGGGTTACTGAAGCTTTCTTT
TRBJ1-2 TRBD1 TRBV14 . CASSHRRGQGYGYTF TGTGCCAGCAGCCACCGGAGGGGACAGGGCTATGGCTACACCTTC
TRBJ1-6 . TRBV19 . CASTPRDILTLHF TGTGCCAGTACCCCTCGGGACATTCTAACCCTCCACTTT
TRBJ2-7 TRBD1 TRBV6-2/TRBV6-3 . CASSYEGDRGSYEQYF TGTGCCAGCAGTTATGAAGGGGACAGGGGCTCCTACGAGCAGTACTTC
TRBJ2-3 . TRBV27 . CASSFSSGSTDTQYF TGTGCCAGCAGTTTTAGTAGCGGTAGCACAGATACGCAGTATTTT
TRBJ2-3 . TRBV5-4 . CASSLEGLYTDTQYF TGTGCCAGCAGCTTGGAGGGACTTTACACAGATACGCAGTATTTT
TRBJ2-7 TRBD1 TRBV15 . CATSRTGDYEQYF TGTGCCACCAGCAGGACAGGGGATTACGAGCAGTACTTC
TRBJ2-7 . TRBV4-2 . CASSQEIAASYEQYF TGTGCCAGCAGCCAAGAAATAGCGGCATCCTACGAGCAGTACTTC
TRBJ1-5 TRBD1 TRBV19 . CASSIDLDRVGNQPQHF TGTGCCAGTAGTATAGATTTGGACAGGGTGGGCAATCAGCCCCAGCATTTT
TRBJ2-6 . TRBV19 . CASSPLGGRGANVLTF TGTGCCAGTTCCCCCCTTGGGGGAAGAGGGGCCAACGTCCTGACTTTC
TRBJ2-3 . TRBV7-9 . CASSSETRRDTQYF TGTGCCAGCAGCTCCGAGACCCGAAGGGATACGCAGTATTTT
TRBJ2-7 . TRBV7-9 few CASSRQDSYEQYF TGTGCCAGCAGCCGACAGGACTCCTACGAGCAGTACTTC
TRBJ2-3 TRBD2 TRBV7-2 . CASSLPTSGTDTQYF TGTGCCAGCAGCTTACCGACTAGCGGCACAGATACGCAGTATTTT